The 21 T cell receptor beta chains given below trace back to one sample, sequenced in a study of beta chain features in type 1 diabetes. General observations from the study: Moderately but significantly shorter TCRB CDR3s were found in Type 1 diabetes patients in all four CD4+ subsets.

Their target antigens are unknown. Sequencing targeted expressed TCRB transcripts, as all isolated RNA had been reverse transcribed. The assay was immunoSEQ multiplex PCR, and TCRdb's table has in-frame clones only and misses some. Altogether a few hundred thousand clones are present, roughly 14% being singletons, with the ten largest covering roughly 0.019%. The material sequenced was naive CD4+ T cells from blood. The receptor set was obtained from a man aged 30 to 39 with type 1 diabetes.

The CDR3 spells CASSWTDNTGELFF. Here the CDR3 DNA reads TGTGCCAGCAGCTGGACAGACAACACCGGGGAGCTGTTTTTT. The chain carries TRBV7-9 and TRBJ2-2; D might be TRBD1 (6 bases). Trimming took 4 bases from V and 2 from J, leaving 8 bases between them. The CDR3 runs to 14 residues. Germline V gene data show CDR1 as SEHNR and CDR2 as FQNEAQ (reference sequence).

This clone was observed a handful of times. The J gene is TRBJ2-1, the V gene TRBV30, with 7 bases that match TRBD1. The V and J ends lost 2 bases and 2 bases, in that order; junction bases with no gene match: 6. CDR1 and CDR2 (germline): GTSNPN, SVGIG (reference sequence). CDR3 length: 15 residues. The CDR3 spells CAWSSWTGPYNEQFF. CDR3 DNA: TGTGCCTGGAGTTCTTGGACAGGTCCCTACAATGAGCAGTTCTTC.

The chain has TRBV5-1 and TRBJ2-7; the D gene is possibly TRBD2 (6 bases). The CDR3 spans 15 residues. V lost 3 bases and J lost 1, with 14 bases in between. Looked up from germline, CDR1 is SGHRS and CDR2 is YFSETQ. The CDR3 sequence is CASSSDPTSSYEQYF. The DNA for the CDR3 is TGCGCCAGCAGCTCTGATCCGACTAGTTCCTACGAGCAGTACTTC.

The chain couples TRBV5-1 to TRBJ2-3; 9 nucleotides align to TRBD1. CDR3 length: 15 amino acids. Losses at the gene ends were 0 bases for V and 3 bases for J; bases not matched to a gene: 2. The germline CDR1 and CDR2 sequences are SGHRS and YFSETQ. CDR3 nucleotide sequence: TGCGCCAGCAGCTTGGGGGACAGGGAAACAGATACGCAGTATTTT. Amino acid sequence: CASSLGDRETDTQYF. Full variable domain (outside the CDR3, taken from reference TRBV5-1 and TRBJ2-3): KAGVTQTPRYLIKTRGQQVTLSCSPISGHRSVSWYQQTPGQGLQFLFEYFSETQRNKGNFPGRFSGRQFSNSRSEMNVSTLELGDSALYLCASSLGDRETDTQYFGPGTRLTVL.

This clone was found a few times. V gene TRBV14 combines with J gene TRBJ2-1; D is unclear. The germline gives CDR1 SGHDN, CDR2 FVKESK. Trimming left V 0 bases short and J 2 bases short, with 5 bases between. The CDR3 contains 14 residues. CDR3 loop: CASSQDEPYNEQFF. The CDR3 bases are TGTGCCAGCAGCCAAGATGAGCCCTACAATGAGCAGTTCTTC.

A few counts support this clone. The gene calls are TRBV5-4 and TRBJ2-7, with TRBD2 matching 13 bases. With V trimmed by 10 bases and J by 6 bases, 13 bases remained unmatched. Germline values: CDR1 SGHNT, CDR2 YYREEE (reference sequence). There are 15 residues in the CDR3. The CDR3 nucleotides read TGTGCCGCCTCGCCGGAGGGACTAGCGGGGCCCGAGCAGTACTTC. Protein: CAASPEGLAGPEQYF.

This chain uses TRBV7-9 with TRBJ2-7, with D possibly matching TRBD2 (7 bases). The CDR3 covers 17 residues. Trimming pared 4 bases from V and 2 bases from J, leaving 21 bases between. Looked up from germline, CDR1 is SEHNR and CDR2 is FQNEAQ (reference sequence). The CDR3 reads CASSSRGGGVGTYEQYF. In nucleotides, the CDR3 is TGTGCCAGCAGCTCCCGAGGGGGGGGCGTCGGAACCTACGAGCAGTACTTC.

The chain links TRBV11-2 to TRBJ2-7; 13 nucleotides match TRBD2. The CDR3 is 16 amino acids. J gave up 4 bases and V 5 bases, and 8 bases lay outside the gene matches. From germline, CDR1 is SGHAT and CDR2 FQNNGV. The CDR3 DNA follows: TGTGCCAGCAGCGCAGGACTAGCGGGAGACAAGTACGAGCAGTACTTC. This encodes CASSAGLAGDKYEQYF.

This chain links TRBV30 with TRBJ1-4; D is unclear. This CDR3 has 15 amino acids. Trimming took off 2 bases at V and 1 base at J, with 11 bases between the two ends. Germline V gene data show CDR1 as GTSNPN and CDR2 as SVGIG (reference sequence). CDR3 sequence reads: CAWSSRRITNEKLFF. CDR3 nucleotides: TGTGCCTGGAGTTCTCGGAGGATAACTAATGAAAAACTGTTTTTT.

This clone appeared a few times. The V gene is TRBV29-1, the J gene TRBJ2-1; TRBD2 matches at 10 bases. V was pared by 5 bases and J by 4 bases, with 5 bases of the junction left unmatched. CDR1 is SQVTM and CDR2 is ANQGSEA in the germline V gene. There are 14 residues in the CDR3. CDR3: CSVLTSGAYNEQFF. CDR3 nucleotide sequence: TGCAGCGTTCTTACTAGCGGGGCTTACAATGAGCAGTTCTTC.

This chain uses TRBV5-1 with TRBJ1-2, with D hard to call. With 0 bases removed from V and 4 bases from J, the gap between germline ends came to 10 bases. Germline values: CDR1 SGHRS, CDR2 YFSETQ. The CDR3 spans 14 residues. The CDR3 DNA follows: TGCGCCAGCAGCTTGGCCGGCGGAAGCTATGGCTACACCTTC. This sequence encodes CASSLAGGSYGYTF.

This clone turned up a few times. The chain couples TRBV6-1 to TRBJ1-2; D gene unclear. CDR1 and CDR2 (germline): MNHNS, SASEGT. The CDR3 covers 15 residues. Trimming removed 4 bases at V and 0 bases at J, with 12 bases between. CDR3 sequence: CASSARTGANYGYTF. The CDR3 DNA reads TGTGCCAGCAGTGCTCGGACGGGAGCTAACTATGGCTACACCTTC.

V is TRBV7-2 and J is TRBJ2-1, with 7 bases fitting TRBD2. V gave up 7 bases and J gave up 2 bases; unmatched junction bases: 8. This CDR3 has 15 amino acids. Germline loops: CDR1 SGHTA, CDR2 FQGNSA. The CDR3 DNA follows: TGTGCCAGCACCCGTGGCGGGAGCACCTACAATGAGCAGTTCTTC. Its protein product is CASTRGGSTYNEQFF.

V usage is TRBV18 and J usage is TRBJ2-6, with 9 bases that match TRBD1. This CDR3 is 18 amino acids long. V shed 1 base and J 1 base; nucleotides not matched to a gene: 5. Per germline, CDR1 KGHSH and CDR2 LQKENI. CDR3 in DNA: TGTGCCAGCTCACCACGCACAGGGGGCGTATCTGGGGCCAACGTCCTGACTTTC. This sequence encodes CASSPRTGGVSGANVLTF.

This clone has only a few counts. V usage is TRBV11-2 and J usage is TRBJ2-1, with 8 nucleotides matching TRBD1. V shed 2 bases and J 1 base; nucleotides not matched to a gene: 1. CDR3 length: 15 amino acids. Germline V CDR1 and CDR2: SGHAT, FQNNGV. In DNA, the CDR3 is TGTGCCAGCAGCTTATGGACAGGGTCCTACAATGAGCAGTTCTTC. It is translated as CASSLWTGSYNEQFF.

This clone was counted only a few times. The chain employs TRBV5-6 and TRBJ2-1, with 7 bases lining up with TRBD2. Germline V gene sequence: CDR1 SGHDT, CDR2 YYEEEE. V dropped 3 bases and J dropped 5; count of bases not matched to a gene: 8. This CDR3 spans 15 amino acids. In DNA form, the CDR3 reads TGTGCCAGCAGCTCTGTAGCGGGCCGGAACAATGAGCAGTTCTTC. As protein: CASSSVAGRNNEQFF.

The chain carries TRBV5-1 and TRBJ2-7; D might be TRBD1 (7 bases). Trimming took off 0 bases at V and 8 bases at J, with 18 bases between the two ends. CDR3 length: 15 amino acids. Germline CDR1 and CDR2: SGHRS and YFSETQ. CDR3 in DNA: TGCGCCAGCAGCTTGGACGGACAGGAGGGGTACCAGCAGTACTTC. Protein sequence: CASSLDGQEGYQQYF.

The genes are TRBV7-2 and TRBJ2-2; a possible D gene is TRBD2 (5 bases). With 5 bases removed from V and 13 bases from J, the gap between germline ends came to 23 bases. There are 15 residues in the CDR3. From germline, CDR1 is SGHTA and CDR2 FQGNSA. The CDR3 here is CASSLSGGSAMGLFF. DNA for the CDR3: TGTGCCAGCAGCCTATCGGGCGGGTCCGCCATGGGGCTGTTTTTT.

In this sample, this clone turned up a few times. The V call is TRBV5-1, the J call TRBJ2-3; the match to TRBD1 covers 7 bases. V lost 0 bases, J lost 6 bases, and 7 bases stayed unmatched. Germline values: CDR1 SGHRS, CDR2 YFSETQ. This CDR3 is 15 amino acids long. CDR3: CASSLAATGEDTQYF. Here the CDR3 DNA reads TGCGCCAGCAGCTTGGCGGCAACAGGGGAGGATACGCAGTATTTT.

The chain uses TRBV29-1 and TRBJ2-3; no clear D. Germline V CDR1 and CDR2: SQVTM, ANQGSEA. V dropped 6 bases and J dropped 3 bases, with 10 bases sitting between them. This CDR3 has 12 amino acids. DNA of the CDR3: TGCAGCGTCCTAGAGTCGACAGATACGCAGTATTTT. It yields the protein CSVLESTDTQYF.

This clone turned up a few times. V usage is TRBV14 and J usage is TRBJ1-2; D is uncertain. Trimming removed 4 bases at V and 2 bases at J, with 8 bases between. There are 13 residues in the CDR3. The germline gives CDR1 SGHDN, CDR2 FVKESK. In DNA form, the CDR3 reads TGTGCCAGCAGCCCCGCCCGGAACTATGGCTACACCTTC. Its protein is CASSPARNYGYTF.